This entry lists 22 T cell receptor beta chains sequenced from one sample in a study of identical twins. TCRdb processed the 5' RACE reads anew with MiXCR; each CDR3 protein has one entry. This sample carries about 900,000 distinct CDR3 sequences, around 12% of them seen once, and the ten largest clones take about 1.5%. This sample also appeared in a second study, on yellow fever vaccine responses in identical twins.

The sample consisted of PBMCs. The receptors originated from a woman aged 18-29 years in good health.

V usage is TRBV5-5 and J usage is TRBJ2-1, with no clear D. Per the germline V gene, CDR1 is SGHKS and CDR2 is YYEKEE (reference sequence). The CDR3 length is 15 residues. V lost 1 base to trimming and J lost 6 bases, with 14 bases between them. The CDR3 DNA follows: TGTGCCAGCAGCTTGAAAAGCCTTCAATTCAATGAGCAGTTCTTC. It codes for CASSLKSLQFNEQFF. The full variable domain, its missing parts supplied by reference TRBV5-5 and TRBJ2-1, is DAGVTQSPTHLIKTRGQQVTLRCSPISGHKSVSWYQQVLGQGPQFIFQYYEKEERGRGNFPDRFSARQFPNYSSELNVNALLLGDSALYLCASSLKSLQFNEQFFGPGTRLTVL.

This clonotype was detected ten times or more. J is TRBJ2-3 and V is TRBV5-1; D not resolved. Germline V CDR1 and CDR2: SGHRS, YFSETQ. V lost 0 bases to trimming and J lost 5 bases, with 10 bases between them. The CDR3 is 14 residues long. The CDR3 is CASSLGPSQDTQYF. The CDR3 bases are TGCGCCAGCAGCTTGGGACCCTCACAAGATACGCAGTATTTT.

This chain uses TRBV7-2 with TRBJ2-3; unclear D gene. CDR3 size: 15 residues. Trimming took 1 base from V and 3 from J, leaving 11 bases between them. The germline V gene encodes CDR1 SGHTA and CDR2 FQGNSA. The CDR3 nucleotides are TGTGCCAGCAGCTTAGAGATTGTGCGTACAGATACGCAGTATTTT. Protein sequence: CASSLEIVRTDTQYF.

The rearrangement joins TRBV11-3 to TRBJ2-1; D may match TRBD1 or TRBD2 (7 bases each). The CDR3 covers 15 residues. V was trimmed by 1 base and J by 6 bases, leaving 13 bases between them. Germline-derived CDR1 and CDR2 are SGHNT and YENEEA. The CDR3 DNA reads as TGTGCCAGCAGCTTAGGGGCAGGGGGGGGCAATGAGCAGTTCTTC. Protein product: CASSLGAGGGNEQFF.

This clonotype was seen repeatedly, ten times or more. The rearrangement joins TRBV7-2 to TRBJ1-1, with 7 bases lining up with TRBD1. The CDR3 runs to 15 residues. Trimming removed 7 bases from V and 4 bases from J; junction bases left unmatched: 12. Germline CDR1 and CDR2: SGHTA and FQGNSA. The CDR3 nucleotides are TGTGCCAGCAAAAATACAGGGGCCTTCTTCACTGAAGCTTTCTTT. This codes for CASKNTGAFFTEAFF.

The gene calls are TRBV24-1 and TRBJ2-1; D is perhaps TRBD2 (6 bases). Trimming removed 2 bases from V and 1 base from J, with 8 bases in between. CDR3 length: 15 amino acids. The germline V gene has CDR1 KGHDR and CDR2 SFDVKD. The chain's CDR3 is CATSDWAGSYNEQFF. The CDR3 bases are TGTGCCACCAGTGATTGGGCGGGATCCTACAATGAGCAGTTCTTC.

The chain couples TRBV6-6 to TRBJ1-2, with D possibly TRBD1 on 6 matching bases. Trimming pared 4 bases from V and 6 bases from J, leaving 12 bases between. Germline-derived CDR1 and CDR2 are MNHNY and SVGAGI (reference sequence). The CDR3 has 13 residues. CDR3 residues: CASSSGTSNGYTF. The CDR3 DNA follows: TGTGCCAGCAGTTCTGGGACATCTAATGGCTACACCTTC.

This clonotype was observed a few times. V is TRBV9 and J is TRBJ2-1; 8 bases are a match to TRBD2. Trimming removed 3 bases from V and 10 bases from J; junction bases left unmatched: 3. Germline CDR1 SGDLS, CDR2 YYNGEE. This CDR3 contains 12 residues. CDR3 bases: TGTGCCAGCAGCGCCAGCGGGGGCGAGCAGTTCTTC. Translation: CASSASGGEQFF.

The table lists this clonotype with a few counts. This rearrangement joins TRBV18 to TRBJ2-2; D uncertain. V was cut by 1 base and J by 1 base, with 7 bases left in between. Germline CDR1 is KGHSH and CDR2 is LQKENI. CDR3 length equals 15 residues. CDR3 bases: TGTGCCAGCTCACCACGCCAATTGAACACCGGGGAGCTGTTTTTT. It specifies CASSPRQLNTGELFF. Variable domain in full (rest from reference TRBV18 and TRBJ2-2): NAGVMQNPRHLVRRRGQEARLRCSPMKGHSHVYWYRQLPEEGLKFMVYLQKENIIDESGMPKERFSAEFPKEGPSILRIQQVVRGDSAAYFCASSPRQLNTGELFFGEGSRLTVL.

The chain carries TRBV20-1 and TRBJ2-2; 7 bases align to TRBD2. The V gene's germline CDR1 is DFQATT and CDR2 SNEGSKA (reference sequence). This CDR3 comprises 14 residues. J was trimmed by 1 base and V by 3 bases; bases with no gene match: 2. In nucleotides, the CDR3 is TGCAGTGCTAGCGCTAGCGGGAACACCGGGGAGCTGTTTTTT. Translation gives CSASASGNTGELFF.

This clonotype came up many times. The chain joins TRBV27 to TRBJ1-5; D is possibly TRBD1 (6 bases). Germline CDR1 and CDR2: MNHEY and SMNVEV (reference sequence). Deletions cut 6 bases from V and 0 bases from J, with 9 bases between. This CDR3 is 14 amino acids long. The CDR3 nucleotides are TGTGCCAGCAGCGGACAGAATAGCAATCAGCCCCAGCATTTT. Residues: CASSGQNSNQPQHF.

The chain has TRBV27 and TRBJ2-2, with 9 bases identical to TRBD2. V was clipped by 1 base and J by 6 bases; unmatched bases: 9. The CDR3 contains 17 residues. Germline V gene sequence: CDR1 MNHEY, CDR2 SMNVEV (reference sequence). CDR3 sequence (DNA): TGTGCCAGCAGTTTATACGGCGAAAGCGGGGGGTCCGGGGAGCTGTTTTTT. Its protein product is CASSLYGESGGSGELFF.

The chain uses TRBV13 and TRBJ1-1, with a tentative D call TRBD1 (6 bases). Trimming pared 6 bases from V and 5 bases from J, leaving 13 bases between. This CDR3 is 13 amino acids long. The germline CDR1 and CDR2 sequences are PRHDT and FYEKMQ (reference sequence). The CDR3 loop reads CASRGAGVTEAFF. The CDR3 nucleotides read TGTGCCAGCAGAGGAGCAGGGGTAACTGAAGCTTTCTTT.

This clonotype has more than one count but fewer than ten. The chain combines TRBV11-1 with TRBJ2-4, with 10 bases aligning to TRBD2. Germline lookup yields CDR1 SGHAT and CDR2 FQDESV (reference sequence). Unmatched junction bases numbered 15, after V lost 5 bases and J lost 2 bases. This CDR3 region has 19 residues. For the CDR3, the DNA is TGTGCCAGCAGCCAACTAGCGGGGAGTCCTTTTGAGCCCAAAAACATTCAGTACTTC. It yields the protein CASSQLAGSPFEPKNIQYF.

In its sample, this clonotype was seen a few times. This rearrangement joins TRBV7-8 to TRBJ2-1; 9 nucleotides match TRBD2. Trimming cost V 5 bases and J 7 bases; bases outside gene matches: 9. Germline CDR1 reads SGHVS; CDR2 reads FQNEAQ. There are 15 residues in the CDR3. The chain's CDR3 is CASSPSLAGKNEQFF. The CDR3 DNA reads TGTGCCAGCAGCCCAAGCCTAGCGGGGAAGAATGAGCAGTTCTTC. The entire variable domain, with the rest obtained from reference TRBV7-8 and TRBJ2-1, is as follows: GAGVSQSPRYKVAKRGQDVALRCDPISGHVSLFWYQQALGQGPEFLTYFQNEAQLDKSGLPSDRFFAERPEGSVSTLKIQRTQQEDSAVYLCASSPSLAGKNEQFFGPGTRLTVL.

This clonotype showed up just a few times. The chain joins TRBV7-9 to TRBJ2-5; TRBD1 matches 7 bases. The CDR3 is 15 residues long. V lost 5 bases and J lost 2; bases outside the gene matches: 8. Germline V gene data show CDR1 as SEHNR and CDR2 as FQNEAQ (reference sequence). CDR3 coding DNA: TGTGCCAGCAGCCCGACAGGGAGAAATCAAGAGACCCAGTACTTC. It specifies CASSPTGRNQETQYF.

This clonotype was observed a few times. V gene TRBV7-2 combines with J gene TRBJ2-1, with 10 bases matching TRBD2. The CDR3 has 22 amino acids. V shed 2 bases, J shed 3 bases, and the junction held 22 bases outside the gene matches. Germline CDR1 SGHTA, CDR2 FQGNSA. The CDR3 region is CASSLLSPYRVGLAVHYNEQFF. Here the CDR3 DNA reads TGTGCCAGCAGCTTACTATCTCCTTACCGAGTCGGACTAGCGGTCCACTACAATGAGCAGTTCTTC.

The chain couples TRBV7-8 to TRBJ2-5; 15 bases line up with TRBD2. Germline V gives CDR1 SGHVS, CDR2 FQNEAQ. J was trimmed by 5 bases and V by 3 bases; bases with no gene match: 7. This CDR3 spans 17 amino acids. The CDR3 nucleotides are TGTGCCAGCAGCTTTGGACTAGCGGGAGGGGTGAGGGAGACCCAGTACTTC. It translates to CASSFGLAGGVRETQYF.

This clonotype was seen many times. The CDR3 reads CASSEQTGAYNEQFF. CDR3 DNA sequence: TGTGCCAGCAGTGAACAAACGGGAGCCTACAATGAGCAGTTCTTC. The chain couples TRBV2 to TRBJ2-1; TRBD2 might be the D (6 bases). V was pared by 2 bases and J by 2 bases, with 10 bases between. Germline V gene lookup returns CDR1 SNHLY and CDR2 FYNNEI. This CDR3 has 15 amino acids.

This clonotype was counted a few times. The V and J genes are TRBV7-9 and TRBJ2-3, with 9 bases fitting TRBD1. The germline V gene has CDR1 SEHNR and CDR2 FQNEAQ (reference sequence). The CDR3 totals 16 residues. The trim removed 4 bases at V and 4 bases at J, leaving 9 bases unmatched. CDR3 region: CASSSPGQGIADTQYF. The CDR3 DNA sequence: TGTGCCAGCAGCTCCCCGGGACAGGGAATTGCAGATACGCAGTATTTT. Full variable domain (outside the CDR3, taken from reference TRBV7-9 and TRBJ2-3): DTGVSQNPRHKITKRGQNVTFRCDPISEHNRLYWYRQTLGQGPEFLTYFQNEAQLEKSRLLSDRFSAERPKGSFSTLEIQRTEQGDSAMYLCASSSPGQGIADTQYFGPGTRLTVL.

This clonotype appeared a few times. The chain carries TRBV7-3 and TRBJ2-7, with a weak D call TRBD2 (5 bases). Looked up from germline, CDR1 is SGHTA and CDR2 is FQGTGA. V dropped 5 bases and J dropped 6 bases, with 14 bases sitting between them. The CDR3 is 13 amino acids. The CDR3 loop reads CASSLDYSSEQYF. CDR3 DNA: TGTGCCAGCAGCCTCGACTATAGTTCCGAGCAGTACTTC.

This rearrangement joins TRBV28 to TRBJ2-2; D call uncertain. V lost 3 bases, J lost 9 bases, and 17 bases lay in between. This CDR3 region has 15 residues. In germline, CDR1 is MDHEN, CDR2 SYDVKM. In DNA form, the CDR3 reads TGTGCCAGCAGTTTGAGTACCGGCTCTCACCGGGAGCTGTTTTTT. Protein sequence: CASSLSTGSHRELFF.